The clone carrying this T cell receptor (beta chain) was seen more than once but under ten times. This sample stems from a study of beta chain features in type 1 diabetes. The study reverse transcribed the entire isolated RNA, so it sequenced expressed TCRB transcripts. The protocol was immunoSEQ multiplex PCR, while the TCRdb copy is restricted to in-frame clones and leaves out a portion. The sample yields over 300,000 clones, under 8.5% seen once. This CDR3 spans 15 amino acids. Germline CDR1 and CDR2: SEHNR and FQNEAQ (reference sequence). V dropped 3 bases and J dropped 1; count of bases not matched to a gene: 6. Sorted CD4+ subsets: naive, central memory, regulatory, stem cell-like memory (CD45RO/CCR7/CD25/CD127/CD95/CD27 panel).

Sequencing used central memory CD4+ T cells from blood. This sequence originates from a young woman in good health. The genes are TRBV7-9 and TRBJ2-7; 7 bases line up with TRBD2. CDR3 sequence (DNA): TGTGCCAGCAGCTTTGAGGGAGGGCCGTCCTACGAGCAGTACTTC. Its protein product is CASSFEGGPSYEQYF. The variable domain in full, with the rest retrieved from reference TRBV7-9 and TRBJ2-7, is DTGVSQNPRHKITKRGQNVTFRCDPISEHNRLYWYRQTLGQGPEFLTYFQNEAQLEKSRLLSDRFSAERPKGSFSTLEIQRTEQGDSAMYLCASSFEGGPSYEQYFGPGTRLTVT.